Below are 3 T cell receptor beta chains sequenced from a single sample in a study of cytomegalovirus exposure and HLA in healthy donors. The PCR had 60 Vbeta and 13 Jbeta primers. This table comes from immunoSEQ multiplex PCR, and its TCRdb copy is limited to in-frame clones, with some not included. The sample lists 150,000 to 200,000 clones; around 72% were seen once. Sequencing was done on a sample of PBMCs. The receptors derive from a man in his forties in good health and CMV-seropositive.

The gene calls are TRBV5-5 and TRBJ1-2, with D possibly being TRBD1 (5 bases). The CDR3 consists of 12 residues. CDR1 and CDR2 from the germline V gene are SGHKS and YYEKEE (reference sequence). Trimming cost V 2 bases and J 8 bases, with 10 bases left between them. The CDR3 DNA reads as TGTGCCAGCAGCTTTAGGGGAGGCGGCTACACCTTC. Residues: CASSFRGGGYTF.

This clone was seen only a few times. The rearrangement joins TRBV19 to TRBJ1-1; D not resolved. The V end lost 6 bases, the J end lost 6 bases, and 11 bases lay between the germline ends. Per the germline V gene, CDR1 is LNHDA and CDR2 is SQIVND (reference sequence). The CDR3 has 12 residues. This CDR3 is CASREAGSEAFF. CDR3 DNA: TGTGCCAGTAGGGAGGCGGGTTCTGAAGCTTTCTTT.

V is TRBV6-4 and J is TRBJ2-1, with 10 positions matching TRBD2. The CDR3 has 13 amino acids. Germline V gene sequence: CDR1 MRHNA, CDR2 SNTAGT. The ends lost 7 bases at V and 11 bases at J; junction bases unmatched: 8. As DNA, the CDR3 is TGTGCCAGCACTCCGATAGCGGGGGGCCAGCAGTTCTTC. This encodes CASTPIAGGQQFF.